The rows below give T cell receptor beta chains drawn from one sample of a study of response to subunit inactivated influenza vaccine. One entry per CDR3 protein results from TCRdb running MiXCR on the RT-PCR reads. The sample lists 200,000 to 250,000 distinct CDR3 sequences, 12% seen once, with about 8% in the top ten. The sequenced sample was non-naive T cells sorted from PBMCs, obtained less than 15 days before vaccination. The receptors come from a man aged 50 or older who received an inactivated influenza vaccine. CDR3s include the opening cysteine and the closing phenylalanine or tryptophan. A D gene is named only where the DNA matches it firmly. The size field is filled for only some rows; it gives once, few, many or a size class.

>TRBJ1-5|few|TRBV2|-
CASSPPGYGNQPQHF
TGTGCCAGCAGTCCCCCTGGGTATGGCAATCAGCCCCAGCATTTT
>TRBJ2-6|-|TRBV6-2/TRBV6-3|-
CASRRAAGANVLTF
TGTGCCAGCAGGCGGGCAGCTGGGGCCAACGTCCTGACTTTC
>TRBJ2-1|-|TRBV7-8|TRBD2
CASSGGLAGGREQFF
TGTGCCAGCAGCGGGGGACTAGCGGGAGGGCGGGAGCAGTTCTTC
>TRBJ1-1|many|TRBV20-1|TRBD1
CSARPQQGAQTEAFF
TGCAGTGCTAGGCCCCAACAGGGGGCGCAAACTGAAGCTTTCTTT
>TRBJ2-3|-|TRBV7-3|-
CASSLNSGTDTQYF
TGTGCCAGCAGCTTAAACTCAGGGACTGATACGCAGTATTTT
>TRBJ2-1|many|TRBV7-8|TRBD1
CASSLERGQRKFF
TGTGCCAGCAGCTTAGAAAGGGGACAGAGAAAGTTCTTC
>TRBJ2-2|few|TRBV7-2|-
CASSLVYGKYTGELFF
TGTGCCAGCAGCTTAGTTTACGGGAAGTACACCGGGGAGCTGTTTTTT
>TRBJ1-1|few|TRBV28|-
CASVGLGVNTEAFF
TGTGCCAGCGTCGGCTTGGGGGTGAACACTGAAGCTTTCTTT
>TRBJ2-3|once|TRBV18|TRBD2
CPSSPPGLAGIEVDTQYF
TGTCCCAGCTCACCACCAGGACTAGCGGGAATAGAGGTCGATACGCAGTATTTT
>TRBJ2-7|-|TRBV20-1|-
CTASLQGRGAEQYF
TGCACTGCTAGTTTGCAGGGGCGAGGGGCCGAGCAGTACTTC
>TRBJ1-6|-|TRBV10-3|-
CAIRGGEGSPLHF
TGTGCCATCAGGGGGGGGGAGGGTTCACCCCTCCACTTT
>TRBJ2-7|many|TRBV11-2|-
CASSLSNGHEQYF
TGTGCCAGCAGCTTATCAAACGGGCACGAGCAGTACTTC
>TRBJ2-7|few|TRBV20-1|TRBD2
CSASVSGTRSEQYF
TGCAGTGCTAGCGTATCCGGGACTAGAAGCGAGCAGTACTTC
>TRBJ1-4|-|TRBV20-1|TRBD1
CSANTGANEKLFF
TGCAGTGCTAATACAGGGGCTAATGAAAAACTGTTTTTT
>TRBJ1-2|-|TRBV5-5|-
CASSALGGFYGYTF
TGTGCCAGCAGCGCTTTGGGGGGATTCTATGGCTACACCTTC
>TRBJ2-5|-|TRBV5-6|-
CASSLALGEEAQYF
TGTGCCAGCAGCTTGGCCCTCGGAGAAGAGGCCCAGTACTTC
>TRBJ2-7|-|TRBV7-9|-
CASRSPGQTYEQYF
TGTGCCAGCAGATCCCCCGGCCAAACCTACGAGCAGTACTTC
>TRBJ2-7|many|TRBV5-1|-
CASTKTGTRAYEQYF
TGCGCCAGCACCAAGACCGGGACAAGAGCCTACGAGCAGTACTTC
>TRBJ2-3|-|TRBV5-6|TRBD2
CAGWRGEARDTQYF
TGTGCCGGCTGGCGGGGGGAAGCGAGAGATACGCAGTATTTT
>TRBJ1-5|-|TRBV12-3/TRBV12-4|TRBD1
CASSRGQENQPQHF
TGTGCCAGCAGCCGGGGACAGGAGAATCAGCCCCAGCATTTT
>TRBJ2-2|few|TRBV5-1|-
CASNLGTYNTGELFF
TGCGCCAGCAACCTCGGGACCTACAACACCGGGGAGCTGTTTTTT
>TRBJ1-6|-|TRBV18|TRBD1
CASSQRVGGDSPLHF
TGTGCCAGCTCCCAACGAGTAGGGGGCGATTCACCCCTCCACTTT
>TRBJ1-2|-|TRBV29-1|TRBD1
CSIGTGDGYTF
TGCAGCATTGGGACAGGGGATGGCTACACCTTC
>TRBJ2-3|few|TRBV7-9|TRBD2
CASSLSLAGYTDTQYF
TGTGCCAGCAGCCTAAGCCTAGCGGGGTACACAGATACGCAGTATTTT
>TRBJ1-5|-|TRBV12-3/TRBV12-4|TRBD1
CASSSTGSSNQPQHF
TGTGCCAGCAGTTCGACAGGGTCTAGCAATCAGCCCCAGCATTTT
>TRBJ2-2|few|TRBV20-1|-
CSALDENTGELFF
TGCAGTGCTCTCGACGAGAACACCGGGGAGCTGTTTTTT
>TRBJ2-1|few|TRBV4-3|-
CASSREQDNEQFF
TGCGCCAGCAGCCGCGAGCAGGACAATGAGCAGTTCTTC
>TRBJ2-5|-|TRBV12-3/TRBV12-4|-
CASSGDETQYF
TGTGCCAGCAGCGGGGACGAGACCCAGTACTTC
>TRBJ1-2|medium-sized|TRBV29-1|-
CSVAVISNYGYTF
TGCAGCGTCGCGGTCATATCTAACTATGGCTACACCTTC
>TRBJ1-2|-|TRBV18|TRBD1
CASSPGQGAFTYGYTF
TGTGCCAGCTCACCCGGACAGGGGGCGTTTACCTATGGCTACACCTTC
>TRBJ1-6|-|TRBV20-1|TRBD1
CSARSGGGRSPLHF
TGCAGTGCTAGATCCGGAGGGGGCCGGTCACCCCTCCACTTT
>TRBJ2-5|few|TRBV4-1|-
CASSQEVRTQETQYF
TGCGCCAGCAGCCAAGAGGTGCGGACCCAAGAGACCCAGTACTTC
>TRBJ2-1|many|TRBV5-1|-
CASSLGFRDDEQFF
TGCGCCAGCAGCTTGGGGTTCAGGGACGATGAGCAGTTCTTC
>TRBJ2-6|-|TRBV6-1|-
CASSEWATGANVLTF
TGTGCCAGCAGTGAATGGGCCACCGGGGCCAACGTCCTGACTTTC
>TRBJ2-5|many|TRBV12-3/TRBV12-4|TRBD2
CASKIGTSGLQETQYF
TGTGCCAGCAAAATCGGGACTAGCGGGTTACAAGAGACCCAGTACTTC
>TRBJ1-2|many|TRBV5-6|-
CASSLGMGTSGGYTF
TGTGCCAGCAGCTTGGGGATGGGGACATCAGGCGGCTACACCTTC
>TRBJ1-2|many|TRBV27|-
CASSERIEGYGYTF
TGTGCCAGCAGTGAACGGATTGAGGGATATGGCTACACCTTC
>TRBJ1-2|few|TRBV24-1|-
CATSDWSGRYGYTF
TGTGCCACCAGTGATTGGTCAGGGCGCTATGGCTACACCTTC
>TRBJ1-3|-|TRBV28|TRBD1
CASRNRGENGNTIYF
TGTGCCAGCAGGAACAGGGGCGAAAATGGAAACACCATATATTTT
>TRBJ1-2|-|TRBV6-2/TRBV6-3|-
CASSYTEIPAPGYGYTF
TGTGCCAGCAGTTACACCGAGATACCCGCCCCGGGCTATGGCTACACCTTC
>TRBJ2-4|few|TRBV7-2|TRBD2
CASSSSGTRLSKNIQYF
TGTGCCAGCAGCTCCTCCGGGACTAGGCTTTCCAAAAACATTCAGTACTTC
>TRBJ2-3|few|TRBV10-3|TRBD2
CAISRAGGTDTQYF
TGTGCCATCAGTCGAGCGGGGGGCACAGATACGCAGTATTTT
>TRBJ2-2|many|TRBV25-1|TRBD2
CASSMGIAGLFSGELFF
TGTGCCAGCAGTATGGGGATAGCGGGACTTTTTTCCGGGGAGCTGTTTTTT
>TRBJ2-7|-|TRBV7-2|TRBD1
CASSFRQGEGYEQYF
TGTGCCAGCAGCTTTAGACAGGGGGAGGGCTACGAGCAGTACTTC
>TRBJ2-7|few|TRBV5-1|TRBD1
CASSRGQGSTYEQYF
TGCGCCAGCAGCCGGGGACAGGGTAGCACCTACGAGCAGTACTTC
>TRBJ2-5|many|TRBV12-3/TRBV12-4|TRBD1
CASSYDRVQTQYF
TGTGCCAGCAGTTACGACAGGGTACAGACCCAGTACTTC
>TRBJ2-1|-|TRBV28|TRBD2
CASRMGGVVNEQFF
TGTGCCAGCAGAATGGGGGGGGTCGTCAATGAGCAGTTCTTC
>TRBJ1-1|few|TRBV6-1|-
CASSPTMTEAFF
TGTGCCAGCAGCCCCACTATGACTGAAGCTTTCTTT
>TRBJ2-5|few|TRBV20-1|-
CSARRTQETQYF
TGCAGTGCTAGACGGACTCAAGAGACCCAGTACTTC
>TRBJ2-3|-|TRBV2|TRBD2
CASSWPGTSGGFSTDTQYF
TGTGCCAGCAGCTGGCCCGGGACTAGCGGGGGATTTAGCACAGATACGCAGTATTTT
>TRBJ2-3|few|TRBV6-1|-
CASSRTRAGTDTQYF
TGTGCCAGCAGTCGCACGAGGGCTGGCACAGATACGCAGTATTTT
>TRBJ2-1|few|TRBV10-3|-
CAISESLTYEQFF
TGTGCCATCAGTGAGTCGTTAACGTACGAGCAGTTCTTC
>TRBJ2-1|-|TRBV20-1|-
CSVLGEGRGNEQFF
TGCAGTGTCCTGGGAGAGGGAAGGGGGAATGAGCAGTTCTTC
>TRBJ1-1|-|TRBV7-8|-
CASSPRSRIGTEAFF
TGTGCCAGCAGCCCTCGATCTCGAATCGGCACTGAAGCTTTCTTT